There are a few counts of the clone carrying this T cell receptor beta chain. Its antigen is still unknown. As to time point: newly diagnosed GD, antithyroid drugs for less than 3 months. Isolated PBMC RNA provided the starting material for the TCR library. Into tubes containing EDTA, about 10 milliliters of peripheral blood were drawn. CDR3-region Arm-PCR and iRepertoire HTBI primers produced the TCR beta libraries. TCRdb called the multiplex PCR reads again in MiXCR, with one record for every CDR3 protein. Of about 330,000 distinct CDR3 sequences in the sample, roughly 17% were seen once. CDR1 is WNHNN, CDR2 SYGVQD, per germline (reference sequence). J gave up 6 bases and V 5 bases, and 11 bases lay outside the gene matches. The CDR3 has 18 amino acids. This sample was taken from a study of regulatory T cells in long-lasting Graves disease. General study points: Blood alone, not thyroid tissue, was studied. Persistent Graves' patients possessed reduced TCR diversity relative to recently diagnosed ones.

The same data also contributed to another study, on T cells in Graves' hyperthyroidism and ophthalmopathy. That paper states: The TCR CDR3 was amplified in a first-round RT-PCR using the HTBI primer set.

This chain uses TRBV10-1 with TRBJ2-2, with 14 bases identical to TRBD2. The sample consisted of peripheral blood mononuclear cells (PBMCs), taken at new diagnosis, from a patient treated with antithyroid drugs. The clonotype comes from a woman younger than 30 with Graves disease. This CDR3 reads CASSRGTSGSVNAGELFF. For the CDR3, the DNA is TGCGCCAGCAGTCGAGGGACTAGCGGGAGTGTTAATGCCGGGGAGCTGTTTTTT.